This T cell receptor beta chain is from a study of shared clonotypes between healthy human individuals. The length of the CDR3 is 14 residues. The germline V and J ends were trimmed by 2 bases and 3 bases, with 8 bases remaining between them. Germline V gene data show CDR1 as LNHDA and CDR2 as SQIVND (reference sequence). Naivety among CD8 cells was defined by CD45RO negativity and positive CCR7 selection, thereby excluding terminally differentiated effector memory CD45RA+ cells. It was at deep level that the assay was run. Produced via immunoSEQ multiplex PCR; TCRdb's table is partial and in-frame only. The sample lists 2 million to 2.5 million clones, approximately 95% occurring once. Study conclusions and caveats: Roughly 5% of naive CD4 clonotypes were common to several donors. A reduction in generation probabilities was seen for non-shared clonotypes relative to those shared by all four donors.

This clone was observed a single time. Its specificity is unknown. The TCR originated in a man aged 18 to 29 in good health. What was sequenced was naive CD8+ T cells sorted from blood. V gene TRBV19 combines with J gene TRBJ1-5, with D tentatively TRBD1 (5 bases). The DNA of the CDR3 is TGTGCCAGTAGTATACAGGGTTACAATCAGCCCCAGCATTTT. It yields the protein CASSIQGYNQPQHF.